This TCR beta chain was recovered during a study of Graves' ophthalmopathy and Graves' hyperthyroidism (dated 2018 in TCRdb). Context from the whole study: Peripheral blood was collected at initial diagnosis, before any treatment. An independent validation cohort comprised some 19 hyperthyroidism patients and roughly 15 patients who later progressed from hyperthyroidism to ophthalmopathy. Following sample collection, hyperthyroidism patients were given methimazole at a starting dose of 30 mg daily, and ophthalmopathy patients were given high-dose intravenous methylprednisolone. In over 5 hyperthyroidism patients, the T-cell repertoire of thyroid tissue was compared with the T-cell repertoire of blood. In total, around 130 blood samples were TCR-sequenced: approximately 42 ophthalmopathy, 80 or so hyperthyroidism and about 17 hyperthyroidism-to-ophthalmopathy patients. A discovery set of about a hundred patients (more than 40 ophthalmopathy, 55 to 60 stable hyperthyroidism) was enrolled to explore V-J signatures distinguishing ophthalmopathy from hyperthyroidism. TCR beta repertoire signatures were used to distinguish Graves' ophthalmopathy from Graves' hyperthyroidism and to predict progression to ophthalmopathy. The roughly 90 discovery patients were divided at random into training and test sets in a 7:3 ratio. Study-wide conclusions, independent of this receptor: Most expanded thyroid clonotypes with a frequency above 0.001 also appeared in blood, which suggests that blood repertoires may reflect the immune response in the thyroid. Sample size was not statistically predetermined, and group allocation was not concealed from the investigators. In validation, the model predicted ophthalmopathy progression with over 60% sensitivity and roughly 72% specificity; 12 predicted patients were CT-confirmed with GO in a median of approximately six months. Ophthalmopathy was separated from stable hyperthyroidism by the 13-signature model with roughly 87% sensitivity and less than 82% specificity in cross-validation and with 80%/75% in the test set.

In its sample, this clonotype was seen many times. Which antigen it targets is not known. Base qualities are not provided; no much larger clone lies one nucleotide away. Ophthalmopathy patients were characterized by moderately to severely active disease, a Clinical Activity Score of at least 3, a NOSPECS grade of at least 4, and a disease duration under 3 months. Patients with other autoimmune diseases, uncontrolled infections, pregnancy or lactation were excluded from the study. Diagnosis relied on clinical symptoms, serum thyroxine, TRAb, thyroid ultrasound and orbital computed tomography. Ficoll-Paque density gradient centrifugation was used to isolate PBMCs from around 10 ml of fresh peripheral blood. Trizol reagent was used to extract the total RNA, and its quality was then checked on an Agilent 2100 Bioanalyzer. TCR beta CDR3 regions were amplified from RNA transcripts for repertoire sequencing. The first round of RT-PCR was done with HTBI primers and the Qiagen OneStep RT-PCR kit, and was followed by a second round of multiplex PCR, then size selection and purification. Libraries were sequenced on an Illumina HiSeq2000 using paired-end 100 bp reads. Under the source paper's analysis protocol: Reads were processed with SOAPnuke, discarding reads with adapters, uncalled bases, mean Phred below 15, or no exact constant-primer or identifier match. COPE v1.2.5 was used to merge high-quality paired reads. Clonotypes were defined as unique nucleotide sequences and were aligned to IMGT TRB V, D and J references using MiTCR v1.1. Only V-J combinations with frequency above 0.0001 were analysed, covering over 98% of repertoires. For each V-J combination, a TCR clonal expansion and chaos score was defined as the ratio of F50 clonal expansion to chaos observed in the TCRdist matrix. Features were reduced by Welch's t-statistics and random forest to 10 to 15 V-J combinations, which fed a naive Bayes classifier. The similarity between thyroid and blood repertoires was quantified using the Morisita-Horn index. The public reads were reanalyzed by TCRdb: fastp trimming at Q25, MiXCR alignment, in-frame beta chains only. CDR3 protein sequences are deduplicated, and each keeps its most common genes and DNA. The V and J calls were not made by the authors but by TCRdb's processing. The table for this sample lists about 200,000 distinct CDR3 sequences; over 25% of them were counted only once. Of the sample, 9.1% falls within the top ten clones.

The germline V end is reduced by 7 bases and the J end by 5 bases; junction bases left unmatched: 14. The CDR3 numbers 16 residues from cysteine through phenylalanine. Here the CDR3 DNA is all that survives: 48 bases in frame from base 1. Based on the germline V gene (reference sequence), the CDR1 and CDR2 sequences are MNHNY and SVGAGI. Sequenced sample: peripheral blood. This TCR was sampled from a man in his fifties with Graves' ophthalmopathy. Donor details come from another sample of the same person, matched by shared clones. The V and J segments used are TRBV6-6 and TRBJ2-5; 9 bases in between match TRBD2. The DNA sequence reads TGTGCCAGCACCCTAGGGGCGGGAGGGCCATGGGAGACCCAGTACTTC. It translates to CASTLGAGGPWETQYF.